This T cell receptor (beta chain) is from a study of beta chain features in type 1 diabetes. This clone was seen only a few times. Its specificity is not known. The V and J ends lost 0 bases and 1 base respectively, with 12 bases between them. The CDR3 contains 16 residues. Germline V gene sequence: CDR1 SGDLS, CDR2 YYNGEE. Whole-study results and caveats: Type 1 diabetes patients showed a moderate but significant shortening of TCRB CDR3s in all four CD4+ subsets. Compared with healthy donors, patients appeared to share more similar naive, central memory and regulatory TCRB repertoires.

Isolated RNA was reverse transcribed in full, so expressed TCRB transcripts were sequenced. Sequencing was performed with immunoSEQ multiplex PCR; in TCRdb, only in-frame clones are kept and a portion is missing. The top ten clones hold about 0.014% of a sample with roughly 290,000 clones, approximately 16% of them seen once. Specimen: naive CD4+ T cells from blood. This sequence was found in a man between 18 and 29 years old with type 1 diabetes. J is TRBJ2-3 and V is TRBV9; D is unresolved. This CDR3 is CASSVGRGAGTDTQYF. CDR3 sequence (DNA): TGTGCCAGCAGCGTAGGCAGAGGCGCGGGCACAGATACGCAGTATTTT.